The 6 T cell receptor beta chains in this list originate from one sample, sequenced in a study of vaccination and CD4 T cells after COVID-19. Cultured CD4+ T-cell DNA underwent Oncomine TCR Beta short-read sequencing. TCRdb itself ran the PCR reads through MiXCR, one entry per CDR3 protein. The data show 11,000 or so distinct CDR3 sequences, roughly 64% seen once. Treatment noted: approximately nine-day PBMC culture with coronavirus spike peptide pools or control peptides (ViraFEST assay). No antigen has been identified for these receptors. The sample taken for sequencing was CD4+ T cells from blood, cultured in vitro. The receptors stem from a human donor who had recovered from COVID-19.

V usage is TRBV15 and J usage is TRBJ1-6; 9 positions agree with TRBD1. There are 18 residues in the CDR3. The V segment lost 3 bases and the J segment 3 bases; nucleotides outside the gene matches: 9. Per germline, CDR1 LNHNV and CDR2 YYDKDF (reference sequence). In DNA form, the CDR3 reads TGTGCCACCAGCAGGGGGACAGGGCGGACCGGCTATAATTCACCCCTCCACTTT. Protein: CATSRGTGRTGYNSPLHF.

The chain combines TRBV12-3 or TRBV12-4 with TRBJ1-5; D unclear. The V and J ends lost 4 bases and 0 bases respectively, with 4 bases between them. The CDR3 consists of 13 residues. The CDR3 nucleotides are TGTGCCAGCAGTTACTATAGCAATCAGCCCCAGCATTTT. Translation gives CASSYYSNQPQHF.

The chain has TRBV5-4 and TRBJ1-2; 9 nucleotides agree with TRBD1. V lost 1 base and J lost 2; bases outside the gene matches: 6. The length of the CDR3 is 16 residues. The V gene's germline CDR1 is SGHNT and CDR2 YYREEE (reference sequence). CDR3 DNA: TGTGCCAGCAGCTTGCCTGGACAGGGGTACAACTATGGCTACACCTTC. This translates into CASSLPGQGYNYGYTF.

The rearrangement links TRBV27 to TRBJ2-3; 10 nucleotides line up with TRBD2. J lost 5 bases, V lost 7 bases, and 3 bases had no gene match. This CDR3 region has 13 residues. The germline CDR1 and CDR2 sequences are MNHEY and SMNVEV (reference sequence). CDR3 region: CASTRLAGDTQYF. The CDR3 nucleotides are TGTGCCAGCACCCGACTAGCGGGAGATACGCAGTATTTT.

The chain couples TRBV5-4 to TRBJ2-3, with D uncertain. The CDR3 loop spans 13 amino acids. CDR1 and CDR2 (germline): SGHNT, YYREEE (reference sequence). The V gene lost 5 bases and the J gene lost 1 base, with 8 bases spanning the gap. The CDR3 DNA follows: TGTGCCAGCAGTCAAACTGGCACAGATACGCAGTATTTT. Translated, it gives CASSQTGTDTQYF.

The CDR3: CASSPRQHQNYGYTF. CDR3 nucleotide sequence: TGCGCCAGCAGCCCCCGACAGCACCAAAACTATGGCTACACCTTC. The chain uses TRBV4-3 and TRBJ1-2; D perhaps matches TRBD1 (5 bases). Trimming took 4 bases from V and 2 from J, leaving 14 bases between them. CDR1 and CDR2 (germline): LGHNA, YSLEER. CDR3 length equals 15 residues.